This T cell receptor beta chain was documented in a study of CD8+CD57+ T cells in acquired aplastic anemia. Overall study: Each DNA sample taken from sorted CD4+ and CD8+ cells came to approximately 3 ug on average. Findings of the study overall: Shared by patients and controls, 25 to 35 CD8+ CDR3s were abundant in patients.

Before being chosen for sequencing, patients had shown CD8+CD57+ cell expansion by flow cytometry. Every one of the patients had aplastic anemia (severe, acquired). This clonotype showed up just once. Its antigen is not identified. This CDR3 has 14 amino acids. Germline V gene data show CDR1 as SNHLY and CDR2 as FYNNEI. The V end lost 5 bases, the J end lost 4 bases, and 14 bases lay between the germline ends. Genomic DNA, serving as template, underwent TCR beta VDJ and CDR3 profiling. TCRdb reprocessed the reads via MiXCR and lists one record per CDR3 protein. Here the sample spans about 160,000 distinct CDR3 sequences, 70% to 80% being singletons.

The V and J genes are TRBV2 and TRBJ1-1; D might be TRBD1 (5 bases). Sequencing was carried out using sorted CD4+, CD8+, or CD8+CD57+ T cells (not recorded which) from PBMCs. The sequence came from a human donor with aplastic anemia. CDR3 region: CASSYRGGSTEAFF. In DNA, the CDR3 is TGTGCCAGCAGTTACCGGGGGGGGTCCACTGAAGCTTTCTTT.